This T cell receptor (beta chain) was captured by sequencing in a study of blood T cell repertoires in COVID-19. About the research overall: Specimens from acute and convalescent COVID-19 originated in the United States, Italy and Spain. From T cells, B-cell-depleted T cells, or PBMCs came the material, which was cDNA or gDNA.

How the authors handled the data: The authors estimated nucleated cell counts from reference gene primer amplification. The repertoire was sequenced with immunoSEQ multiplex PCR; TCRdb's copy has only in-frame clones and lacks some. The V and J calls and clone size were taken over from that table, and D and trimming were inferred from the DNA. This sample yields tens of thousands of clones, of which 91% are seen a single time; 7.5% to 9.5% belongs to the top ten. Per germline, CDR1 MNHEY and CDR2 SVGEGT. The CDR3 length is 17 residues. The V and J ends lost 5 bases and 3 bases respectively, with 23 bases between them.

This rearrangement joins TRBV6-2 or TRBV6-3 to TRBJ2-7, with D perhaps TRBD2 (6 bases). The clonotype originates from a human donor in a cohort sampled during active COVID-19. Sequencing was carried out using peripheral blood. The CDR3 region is CASSTTGPGTAGYEQYF. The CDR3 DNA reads TGTGCCAGCAGTACCACTGGGCCCGGGACTGCGGGCTACGAGCAGTACTTC.